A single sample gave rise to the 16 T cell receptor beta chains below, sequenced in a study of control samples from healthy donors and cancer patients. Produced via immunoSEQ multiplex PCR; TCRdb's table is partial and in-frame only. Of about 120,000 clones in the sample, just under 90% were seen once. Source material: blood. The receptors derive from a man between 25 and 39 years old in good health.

CDR3 loop: CARRLRGPVGEKLFF. The CDR3 DNA reads TGTGCCAGAAGACTCAGGGGACCCGTGGGTGAAAAACTGTTTTTT. The genes are TRBV5-3 and TRBJ1-4, with a possible D match to TRBD1 (6 bases). TRBV5-3 is an ORF for which the function is uncertain. This CDR3 comprises 15 residues. Trimming took 5 bases from V and 7 from J, leaving 18 bases between them.

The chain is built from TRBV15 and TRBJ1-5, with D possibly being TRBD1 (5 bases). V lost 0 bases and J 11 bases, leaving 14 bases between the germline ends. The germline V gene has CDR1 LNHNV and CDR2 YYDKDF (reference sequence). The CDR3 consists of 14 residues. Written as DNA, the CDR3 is TGTGCCACCAGCAGAGATGGGTCGGGCAGGGCCCAGCATTTT. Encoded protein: CATSRDGSGRAQHF.

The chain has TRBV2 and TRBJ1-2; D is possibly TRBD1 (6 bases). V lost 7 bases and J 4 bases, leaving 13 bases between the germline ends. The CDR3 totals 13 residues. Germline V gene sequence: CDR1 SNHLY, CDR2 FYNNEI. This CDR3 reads CASKDRGVYGYTF. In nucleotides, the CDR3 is TGTGCCAGCAAAGATAGGGGGGTCTATGGCTACACCTTC.

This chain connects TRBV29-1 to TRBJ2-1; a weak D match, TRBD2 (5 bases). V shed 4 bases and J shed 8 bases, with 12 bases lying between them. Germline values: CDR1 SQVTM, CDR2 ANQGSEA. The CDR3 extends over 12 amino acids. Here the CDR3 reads CSVAEGGHEQFF. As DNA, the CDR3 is TGCAGCGTTGCTGAAGGAGGCCATGAGCAGTTCTTC.

CDR3 in amino acids: CATWDREYDTNEKLFF. CDR3 bases: TGCGCCACCTGGGACAGGGAATATGACACTAATGAAAAACTGTTTTTT. This chain uses TRBV10-2 with TRBJ1-4; 9 bases map to TRBD1. CDR3 length: 16 amino acids. Germline CDR1 reads WSHSY; CDR2 reads SAAADI. V trimming: 10 bases; J trimming: 2 bases; junction bases outside the gene matches: 11.

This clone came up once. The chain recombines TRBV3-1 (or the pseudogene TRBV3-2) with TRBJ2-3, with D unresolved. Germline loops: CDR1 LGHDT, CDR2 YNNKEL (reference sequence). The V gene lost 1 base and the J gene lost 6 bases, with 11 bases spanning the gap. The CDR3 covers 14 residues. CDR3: CASSQGNTVDTQYF. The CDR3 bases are TGTGCCAGCAGCCAAGGGAACACCGTGGATACGCAGTATTTT.

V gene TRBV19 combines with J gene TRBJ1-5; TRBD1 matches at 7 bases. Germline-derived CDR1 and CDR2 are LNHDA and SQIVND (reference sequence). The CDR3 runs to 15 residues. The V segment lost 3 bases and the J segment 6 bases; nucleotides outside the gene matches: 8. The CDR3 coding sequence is TGTGCCAGTAGTATGGAGGGGGCGCCGGGTCAGCCCCAGCATTTT. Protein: CASSMEGAPGQPQHF.

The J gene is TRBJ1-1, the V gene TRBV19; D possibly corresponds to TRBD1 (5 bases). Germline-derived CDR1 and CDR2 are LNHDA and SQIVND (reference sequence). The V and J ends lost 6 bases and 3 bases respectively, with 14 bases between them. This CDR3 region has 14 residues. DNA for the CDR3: TGTGCCAGTAGGGCGGCACAGGTTCACACTGAAGCTTTCTTT. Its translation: CASRAAQVHTEAFF. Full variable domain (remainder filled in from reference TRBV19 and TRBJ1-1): DGGITQSPKYLFRKEGQNVTLSCEQNLNHDAMYWYRQDPGQGLRLIYYSQIVNDFQKGDIAEGYSVSREKKESFPLTVTSAQKNPTAFYLCASRAAQVHTEAFFGQGTRLTVV.

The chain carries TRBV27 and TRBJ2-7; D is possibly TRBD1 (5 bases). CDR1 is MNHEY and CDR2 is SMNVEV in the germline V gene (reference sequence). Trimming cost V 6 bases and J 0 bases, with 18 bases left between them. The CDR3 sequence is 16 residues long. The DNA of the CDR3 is TGTGCCAGCAGCCCCGCCAGGGTACATAGCTCCTACGAGCAGTACGTC. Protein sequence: CASSPARVHSSYEQYV.

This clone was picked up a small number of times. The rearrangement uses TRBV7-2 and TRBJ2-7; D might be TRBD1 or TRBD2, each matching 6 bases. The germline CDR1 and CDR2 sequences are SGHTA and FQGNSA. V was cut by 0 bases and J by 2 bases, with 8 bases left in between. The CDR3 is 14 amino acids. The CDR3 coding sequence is TGTGCCAGCAGCTTAGCAGGGGGGCCCTACGAGCAGTACGTC. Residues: CASSLAGGPYEQYV.

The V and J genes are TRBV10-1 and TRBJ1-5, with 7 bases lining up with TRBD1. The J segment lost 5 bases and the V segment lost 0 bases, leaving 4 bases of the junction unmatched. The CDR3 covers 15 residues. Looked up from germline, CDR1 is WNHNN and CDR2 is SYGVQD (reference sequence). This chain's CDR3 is CASSESPTGDQPQHF. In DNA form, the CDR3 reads TGCGCCAGCAGTGAGTCCCCTACAGGGGATCAGCCCCAGCATTTT.

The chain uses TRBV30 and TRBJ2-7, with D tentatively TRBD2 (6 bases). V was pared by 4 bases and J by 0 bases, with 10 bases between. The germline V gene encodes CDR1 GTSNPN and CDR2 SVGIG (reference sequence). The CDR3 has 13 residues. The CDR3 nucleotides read TGTGCCTGGATTCCGGGGGACTCCTACGAGCAGTACTTC. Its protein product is CAWIPGDSYEQYF.

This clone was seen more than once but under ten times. The CDR3 DNA sequence: TGTGCCAGCAGCTTGAGCGGGGGGGCCGAGACCCAGTACTTC. This gives the protein CASSLSGGAETQYF. The V gene is TRBV11-2, the J gene TRBJ2-5, with 10 nucleotides matching TRBD2. In germline, CDR1 is SGHAT, CDR2 FQNNGV. The trim removed 3 bases at V and 5 bases at J, leaving 3 bases unmatched. There are 14 residues in the CDR3.

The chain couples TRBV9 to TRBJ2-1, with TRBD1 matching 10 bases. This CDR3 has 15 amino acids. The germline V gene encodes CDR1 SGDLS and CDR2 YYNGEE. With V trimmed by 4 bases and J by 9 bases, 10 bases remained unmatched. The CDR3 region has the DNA TGTGCCAGCAGCACCTCCGGGACAGGGGATAGTGAGCAGTTCTTC. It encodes CASSTSGTGDSEQFF.

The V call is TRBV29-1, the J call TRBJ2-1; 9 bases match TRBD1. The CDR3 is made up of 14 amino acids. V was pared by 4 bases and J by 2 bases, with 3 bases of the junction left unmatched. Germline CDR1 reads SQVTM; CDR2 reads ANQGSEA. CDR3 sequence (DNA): TGCAGCGTTGTTGACAGGGGGACCTACAATGAGCAGTTCTTC. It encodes CSVVDRGTYNEQFF.

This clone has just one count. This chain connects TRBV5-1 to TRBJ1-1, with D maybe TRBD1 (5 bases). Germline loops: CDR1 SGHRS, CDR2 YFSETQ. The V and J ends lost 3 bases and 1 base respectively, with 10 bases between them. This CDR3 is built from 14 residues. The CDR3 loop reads CASSSGTGNTEAFF. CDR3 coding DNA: TGCGCCAGCAGCTCCGGGACGGGGAACACTGAAGCTTTCTTT.